The 32 T cell receptor beta chains below all came from one sample that was sequenced in a study of T cell responses to AZD1222 COVID-19 vaccine. Profiling relied on immunoSEQ multiplex PCR, and the TCRdb table lists in-frame clones only, not all of them. Counted here are some 89,000 clones, 90% occurring once; the ten biggest clones make up approximately 3%. This specimen was peripheral blood, taken on day 0 of AZD1222 vaccination. Receptors originate from an adult in good health.

V usage is TRBV9 and J usage is TRBJ2-1, with D perhaps matching TRBD2 (6 bases). V lost 1 base and J lost 4, with 12 bases in between. From germline, CDR1 is SGDLS and CDR2 YYNGEE. The CDR3 loop spans 15 amino acids. This chain's CDR3 is CASSVWGEPYNEQFF. The CDR3 DNA sequence: TGTGCCAGCAGCGTATGGGGGGAACCATACAATGAGCAGTTCTTC. Full variable domain (remainder filled in from reference TRBV9 and TRBJ2-1): DSGVTQTPKHLITATGQRVTLRCSPRSGDLSVYWYQQSLDQGLQFLIQYYNGEERAKGNILERFSAQQFPDLHSELNLSSLELGDSALYFCASSVWGEPYNEQFFGPGTRLTVL.

The rearrangement links TRBV19 to TRBJ2-2; tentatively, D is TRBD1 (6 bases). V lost 8 bases and J lost 4, with 17 bases in between. The germline V gene encodes CDR1 LNHDA and CDR2 SQIVND (reference sequence). The CDR3 is made up of 15 amino acids. CDR3 in amino acids: CASATLGAGTGELFF. CDR3 DNA: TGTGCCAGTGCCACTTTGGGGGCAGGCACCGGGGAGCTGTTTTTT.

The sample holds a few counts of this clone. The chain is built from TRBV11-2 and TRBJ1-2; D remains unclear. Germline V lookup: CDR1 SGHAT, CDR2 FQNNGV. This CDR3 comprises 15 residues. V was trimmed by 5 bases and J by 6 bases, leaving 19 bases between them. The DNA for the CDR3 is TGTGCCAGCAGCCCGGACCCTGGGTGGCCGGATGGCTACACCTTC. It encodes CASSPDPGWPDGYTF.

The chain links TRBV7-2 to TRBJ2-1; 9 bases map to TRBD2. The J segment lost 8 bases and the V segment lost 3 bases, leaving 8 bases of the junction unmatched. The CDR3 is 15 amino acids. CDR1 is SGHTA, CDR2 FQGNSA, per germline. The CDR3 sequence is CASSLYSGSIDEQFF. CDR3 DNA: TGTGCCAGCAGCTTGTATAGCGGGAGTATCGATGAGCAGTTCTTC.

This chain's CDR3 is CASSSGAGSETQYF. The CDR3 DNA reads as TGTGCCAGCAGCTCCGGAGCGGGTTCGGAGACCCAGTACTTC. The chain carries TRBV11-3 and TRBJ2-5, with D possibly TRBD2 on 6 matching bases. There are 14 residues in the CDR3. Germline V gene lookup returns CDR1 SGHNT and CDR2 YENEEA. V lost 4 bases and J lost 5, with 14 bases in between.

This clone was detected only once. This chain links TRBV5-4 with TRBJ2-2; D remains ambiguous. The CDR3 length is 14 residues. The V gene lost 5 bases and the J gene lost 2 bases, with 10 bases spanning the gap. CDR1 SGHNT and CDR2 YYREEE come from the germline V gene (reference sequence). CDR3 nucleotide sequence: TGTGCCAGCAGTCCGGACGGAAACACCGGGGAGCTGTTTTTT. Its protein product is CASSPDGNTGELFF.

The CDR3 DNA reads as TGCGCCAGCAGCTTGGGGCAGCTTTGGGGCTACACCTTC. It translates to CASSLGQLWGYTF. The genes are TRBV5-1 and TRBJ1-2; D gene ambiguous. V was clipped by 0 bases and J by 8 bases, with 11 bases between them. This CDR3 comprises 13 residues. CDR1 SGHRS and CDR2 YFSETQ come from the germline V gene.

The chain links TRBV19 to TRBJ1-1; possible D gene TRBD1, 6 bases. V lost 1 base to trimming and J lost 6 bases, with 15 bases between them. This CDR3 comprises 15 residues. Looked up from germline, CDR1 is LNHDA and CDR2 is SQIVND (reference sequence). The CDR3: CASSIGGGNRAEAFF. The CDR3 bases are TGTGCCAGTAGTATAGGCGGAGGGAACAGGGCTGAAGCTTTCTTT.

Only one count was recorded for this clone. The chain joins TRBV6-4 to TRBJ2-3; 10 positions agree with TRBD2. Germline-derived CDR1 and CDR2 are MRHNA and SNTAGT. After removal of 0 bases from V and 5 bases from J, the junction contained 2 bases not matched to a gene. There are 15 residues in the CDR3. The CDR3, as DNA: TGTGCCAGCAGTGACTCCAGCGGGGGGGGAGATACGCAGTATTTT. It specifies CASSDSSGGGDTQYF.

The rearrangement uses TRBV7-9 and TRBJ1-1; D is uncertain. Trimming cost V 6 bases and J 3 bases, with 14 bases left between them. Per germline, CDR1 SEHNR and CDR2 FQNEAQ (reference sequence). The CDR3 runs to 14 residues. The CDR3 here is CASRTVTLDTEAFF. CDR3 DNA sequence: TGTGCCAGCAGAACGGTTACCCTTGACACTGAAGCTTTCTTT. Complete variable domain (other parts from reference TRBV7-9 and TRBJ1-1): DTGVSQNPRHKITKRGQNVTFRCDPISEHNRLYWYRQTLGQGPEFLTYFQNEAQLEKSRLLSDRFSAERPKGSFSTLEIQRTEQGDSAMYLCASRTVTLDTEAFFGQGTRLTVV.

The sample holds one count of this clone. Other DNA sequences of this sample code for an identical CDR3. V and J are TRBV5-1 and TRBJ2-7; TRBD1 matches 8 bases. The CDR3 sequence is 14 residues long. From germline, CDR1 is SGHRS and CDR2 YFSETQ. Losses at the gene ends were 0 bases for V and 2 bases for J; bases not matched to a gene: 1. CDR3 in DNA: TGCGCCAGCAGCTTGGGGACAGGGACCTACGAGCAGTACTTC. Amino acids: CASSLGTGTYEQYF. Filled out from reference TRBV5-1 and TRBJ2-7, the complete variable domain reads KAGVTQTPRYLIKTRGQQVTLSCSPISGHRSVSWYQQTPGQGLQFLFEYFSETQRNKGNFPGRFSGRQFSNSRSEMNVSTLELGDSALYLCASSLGTGTYEQYFGPGTRLTVT.

The gene calls are TRBV5-8 and TRBJ2-3, with D perhaps TRBD2 (6 bases). Germline CDR1 SGHTS, CDR2 YDEGEE. CDR3 size: 15 residues. With 0 bases removed from V and 6 bases from J, the gap between germline ends came to 14 bases. In DNA form, the CDR3 reads TGTGCCAGCAGCTTGGCGGCGGGGAATGGGGATACGCAGTATTTT. Translation: CASSLAAGNGDTQYF.

The chain joins TRBV5-1 to TRBJ2-1, with D tentatively TRBD1 or TRBD2 (5 bases each). V was trimmed by 4 bases and J by 6 bases, leaving 14 bases between them. Germline-derived CDR1 and CDR2 are SGHRS and YFSETQ. CDR3 length: 14 amino acids. CDR3 DNA: TGCGCCAGCAGCCCCCCAGGGAGAGCCAATGAGCAGTTCTTC. This translates into CASSPPGRANEQFF.

The chain carries TRBV29-1 and TRBJ2-7; D gene ambiguous. There are 13 residues in the CDR3. Looked up from germline, CDR1 is SQVTM and CDR2 is ANQGSEA. Deletions cut 6 bases from V and 3 bases from J, with 15 bases between. The DNA of the CDR3 is TGCAGCGTCCTACCGCCCGGCGACTACGAGCAGTACTTC. Its translation is CSVLPPGDYEQYF.

This clone was found once. This sequence joins TRBV5-5 and TRBJ1-2, with no clear D. CDR3 size: 14 residues. Germline V gives CDR1 SGHKS, CDR2 YYEKEE (reference sequence). Trimming stripped 1 base from V and 3 bases from J, with 10 bases between. CDR3 coding DNA: TGTGCCAGCAGCTTGAGGGTAACAGACTATGGCTACACCTTC. Its protein product is CASSLRVTDYGYTF.

V usage is TRBV11-2 and J usage is TRBJ2-1; possibly TRBD1 for D (6 bases). The germline V and J ends were trimmed by 3 bases and 8 bases, with 11 bases remaining between them. Germline CDR1 is SGHAT and CDR2 is FQNNGV. CDR3 length equals 13 residues. In DNA, the CDR3 is TGTGCCAGCAGCTTCAGGGGATACGATGAGCAGTTCTTC. Residues: CASSFRGYDEQFF. Full variable domain (rest looked up from reference TRBV11-2 and TRBJ2-1): EAGVAQSPRYKIIEKRQSVAFWCNPISGHATLYWYQQILGQGPKLLIQFQNNGVVDDSQLPKDRFSAERLKGVDSTLKIQPAKLEDSAVYLCASSFRGYDEQFFGPGTRLTVL.

The chain links TRBV6-6 to TRBJ1-5; D may be TRBD1 (5 bases). Trimming left V 8 bases short and J 6 bases short, with 11 bases between. The CDR3 length is 12 residues. Germline loops: CDR1 MNHNY, CDR2 SVGAGI (reference sequence). In DNA form, the CDR3 reads TGTGCCAGCGGGCCGAGGGGTCAGCCCCAGCATTTT. Protein sequence: CASGPRGQPQHF.

This sequence joins TRBV11-3 and TRBJ1-1; no definite D call. Trimming shortened V by 9 bases and J by 0 bases, and 17 bases separated the two germline ends. The germline V gene has CDR1 SGHNT and CDR2 YENEEA. The CDR3 runs to 15 residues. This CDR3 reads CASTFADNMNTEAFF. The CDR3 bases are TGTGCCAGTACGTTCGCGGATAACATGAACACTGAAGCTTTCTTT.

This chain links TRBV6-5 with TRBJ2-3, with 14 bases matching TRBD2. Trimming removed 6 bases from V and 4 bases from J; junction bases left unmatched: 3. Germline V gene sequence: CDR1 MNHEY, CDR2 SVGAGI. This CDR3 is built from 15 residues. CDR3 protein: CASSLGLAGADTQYF. In nucleotides, the CDR3 is TGTGCCAGCAGCCTGGGACTAGCGGGGGCAGATACGCAGTATTTT.

This clone was picked up one time. The chain has TRBV5-1 and TRBJ1-5; no clear D gene. This CDR3 is built from 14 residues. V gave up 6 bases and J gave up 2 bases, with 12 bases separating them. Germline CDR1 SGHRS, CDR2 YFSETQ. The CDR3 coding sequence is TGCGCCAGCAAATACGGCGATGGCAATCAGCCCCAGCATTTT. Its translation is CASKYGDGNQPQHF. The variable domain in full, completed from reference TRBV5-1 and TRBJ1-5, reads KAGVTQTPRYLIKTRGQQVTLSCSPISGHRSVSWYQQTPGQGLQFLFEYFSETQRNKGNFPGRFSGRQFSNSRSEMNVSTLELGDSALYLCASKYGDGNQPQHFGDGTRLSIL.

This clone was observed a single time. The rearrangement links TRBV7-2 to TRBJ1-2, with D perhaps TRBD1 (5 bases). This CDR3 contains 16 residues. Looked up from germline, CDR1 is SGHTA and CDR2 is FQGNSA. V was cut by 1 base and J by 3 bases, with 15 bases left in between. CDR3 DNA sequence: TGTGCCAGCAGCTTAGAAATTTCCAGGGCGGACTATGGCTACACCTTC. Its translation is CASSLEISRADYGYTF.

This clone was counted a single time. The genes are TRBV2 and TRBJ2-6, with D unclear. V gave up 7 bases and J gave up 4 bases, with 17 bases separating them. The CDR3 spans 16 residues. Per the germline V gene, CDR1 is SNHLY and CDR2 is FYNNEI. The CDR3 loop is CASTERGALGANVLTF. Here the CDR3 DNA reads TGTGCCAGCACGGAGCGCGGAGCGTTGGGGGCCAACGTCCTGACTTTC.

The chain uses TRBV7-6 and TRBJ2-2, with D perhaps given as TRBD1 or TRBD2 (5 bases each). Trimming removed 5 bases at V and 6 bases at J, with 16 bases between. This CDR3 region has 15 residues. Germline V gives CDR1 SGHVS, CDR2 FNYEAQ. This chain's CDR3 is CASSPRDPRAGELFF. In DNA, the CDR3 is TGTGCCAGCAGCCCCCGGGACCCCAGGGCCGGGGAGCTGTTTTTT. The entire variable domain, with the rest obtained from reference TRBV7-6 and TRBJ2-2, is as follows: GAGVSQSPRYKVTKRGQDVALRCDPISGHVSLYWYRQALGQGPEFLTYFNYEAQQDKSGLPNDRFSAERPEGSISTLTIQRTEQRDSAMYRCASSPRDPRAGELFFGEGSRLTVL.

The rearrangement joins TRBV19 to TRBJ1-2, with TRBD1 identical over 7 bases. Germline CDR1 reads LNHDA; CDR2 reads SQIVND (reference sequence). J lost 2 bases, V lost 7 bases, and 10 bases had no gene match. CDR3 length: 15 amino acids. The CDR3 sequence is CASTQARGSNYGYTF. In DNA form, the CDR3 reads TGTGCCAGTACCCAAGCCAGGGGGAGCAACTATGGCTACACCTTC.

The chain couples TRBV5-1 to TRBJ2-3; TRBD2 might be the D (5 bases). Trimming shortened V by 4 bases and J by 1 base, and 13 bases separated the two germline ends. Looked up from germline, CDR1 is SGHRS and CDR2 is YFSETQ. This CDR3 contains 15 residues. CDR3 nucleotides: TGCGCCAGCAGCCCCGTTGTGGGAGGCACAGATACGCAGTATTTT. Protein product: CASSPVVGGTDTQYF.

V and J are TRBV5-8 and TRBJ2-2; 8 bases are shared with TRBD1. Germline CDR1 reads SGHTS; CDR2 reads YDEGEE. The V segment lost 4 bases and the J segment 5 bases; nucleotides outside the gene matches: 4. CDR3 length: 14 amino acids. CDR3 sequence (DNA): TGTGCCAGCAGCCCAGGACAGGGAACCGGGGAGCTGTTTTTT. It specifies CASSPGQGTGELFF.

The chain is built from TRBV7-6 and TRBJ2-2; 11 bases agree with TRBD2. The germline V gene encodes CDR1 SGHVS and CDR2 FNYEAQ. V dropped 6 bases and J dropped 1; count of bases not matched to a gene: 13. This CDR3 region has 19 residues. The CDR3 nucleotides read TGTGCCAGCAGGCCACCCTTTCTAGCGGGGGGTCTGAACACCGGGGAGCTGTTTTTT. Translating it yields CASRPPFLAGGLNTGELFF.

The chain uses TRBV7-9 and TRBJ1-2, with 7 bases fitting TRBD1. The CDR3 totals 15 residues. J gave up 7 bases and V 5 bases, and 13 bases lay outside the gene matches. Germline CDR1 and CDR2: SEHNR and FQNEAQ (reference sequence). This CDR3 is CASSHGDRAVGGYTF. The CDR3 DNA follows: TGTGCCAGCAGCCATGGAGACAGGGCGGTTGGTGGCTACACCTTC.

This rearrangement joins TRBV3-1 (or the pseudogene TRBV3-2) to TRBJ2-2, with D uncertain. V lost 1 base to trimming and J lost 4 bases, with 7 bases between them. Germline CDR1 is LGHDT and CDR2 is YNNKEL (reference sequence). The CDR3 is made up of 14 amino acids. CDR3 sequence reads: CASSQGRATGELFF. The CDR3 region has the DNA TGTGCCAGCAGCCAAGGACGGGCCACCGGGGAGCTGTTTTTT.

The chain couples TRBV2 to TRBJ2-3; D call uncertain. The CDR3 sequence is 15 residues long. Trimming left V 6 bases short and J 4 bases short, with 17 bases between. The germline gives CDR1 SNHLY, CDR2 FYNNEI. The CDR3 loop reads CASRINQVVADTQYF. The CDR3 bases are TGTGCCAGCAGGATAAACCAGGTGGTCGCAGATACGCAGTATTTT.

The CDR3: CALRDSVNTEAFF. The CDR3 nucleotides are TGTGCCTTGCGGGACAGCGTGAACACTGAAGCTTTCTTT. The V gene is TRBV28, the J gene TRBJ1-1, with 7 nucleotides matching TRBD1. The CDR3 is 13 residues long. Germline CDR1 is MDHEN and CDR2 is SYDVKM. The V segment lost 11 bases and the J segment 0 bases; nucleotides outside the gene matches: 6.

The chain employs TRBV13 and TRBJ2-1, with D possibly TRBD2 on 7 matching bases. CDR1 is PRHDT and CDR2 is FYEKMQ in the germline V gene (reference sequence). The CDR3 consists of 18 residues. Trimming stripped 1 base from V and 2 bases from J, with 18 bases between. The CDR3 DNA reads TGTGCCAGCAGCTTAGAATGGCGGTGGGGGGGCCCCTACAATGAGCAGTTCTTC. Amino acids: CASSLEWRWGGPYNEQFF.